This T cell receptor (beta chain) was identified in a study of CD8+ T cells in alopecia areata. RNA extraction was followed by reverse transcription into cDNA, which acted as the sequencing template. The assay was immunoSEQ multiplex PCR, and TCRdb's table has in-frame clones only and misses some. The sample shows 150,000 to 200,000 clones, around 57% of them seen only once. Germline V CDR1 and CDR2: SNHLY, FYNNEI. The CDR3 is made up of 14 amino acids. V dropped 6 bases and J dropped 6; count of bases not matched to a gene: 7. This clone was seen a few times. From PBMCs, CD4+ and CD8+ T cells were sorted.

The chain is built from TRBV2 and TRBJ2-1; 8 nucleotides match TRBD2. The TCR comes from a human donor in good health. The sample comprised CD4+ T cells sorted from blood. Written as DNA, the CDR3 is TGTGCCAGCAGAGGGCTAGCGGGCCCCAATGAGCAGTTCTTC. Amino acid sequence: CASRGLAGPNEQFF.